This T cell receptor beta chain comes out of a study of PD-1 blockade in classical Hodgkin lymphoma. Each of the patients experienced relapse following autologous stem cell transplantation, and their brentuximab vedotin exposure differed. Whole-study findings and limits: Undefined causes, possibly disease activity or prior therapy, underlie the repertoire differences. Newly diagnosed patients were reported to exhibit reduced baseline TCR diversity relative to healthy donors. By C4D1, diversity of CD4+ TCRs had risen significantly, whereas that of CD8+ TCRs had not. Complete responders started with a diversity level that resembled newly diagnosed patients at baseline.

V lost 3 bases and J lost 0, with 11 bases in between. The CDR3 sequence is 15 residues long. Germline V gene data show CDR1 as KGHSH and CDR2 as LQKENI. Sequenced by immunoSEQ multiplex PCR; TCRdb stores in-frame clones only, minus some. Of 100,000 to 120,000 clones listed, approximately 90% were seen once; the top ten hold about 20%. Comment on this clone: The antigen remains undetermined.

The chain has TRBV18 and TRBJ1-1; possible D gene TRBD1, 5 bases. Specimen: peripheral blood mononuclear cells (PBMCs), collected before the second cycle of nivolumab. This clonotype was obtained from a human donor with classical Hodgkin lymphoma. The CDR3 coding sequence is TGTGCCAGCTCACCTAACCGACAGATGAACACTGAAGCTTTCTTT. It encodes CASSPNRQMNTEAFF.